The 23 T cell receptor beta chains below all came from one sample that was sequenced in a study of T cell repertoires in cytomegalovirus infection (dated by TCRdb to between 2018 and 2021). The sequencing machine was an Illumina HiSeq 1500. TCRdb passed the public sequencing reads through fastp at Q25 and MiXCR, retaining productive beta sequences. One record per CDR3 amino acid sequence lists the most common genes and DNA. The sample table shows 600,000 to 800,000 distinct CDR3 sequences, and approximately 25% are seen once. The ten largest clonotypes hold 8% of the sample. Sequencing was done on a sample of CD8+ T cells from PBMCs. The receptors were gathered from a human donor in good health (CMV status not recorded). Some clones in this sample may be carry-over from other donors' samples.

This clonotype has more than one count but fewer than ten. The rearrangement links TRBV14 to TRBJ2-5; TRBD1 matches at 9 bases. V was pared by 2 bases and J by 5 bases, with 6 bases of the junction left unmatched. CDR3 length equals 15 residues. CDR1 and CDR2 from the germline V gene are SGHDN and FVKESK. The CDR3, as DNA: TGTGCCAGCAGCCAATGGACAGGGGTGGTGGAGACCCAGTACTTC. Its protein is CASSQWTGVVETQYF. The full variable domain, with the rest looked up from reference TRBV14 and TRBJ2-5, is EAGVTQFPSHSVIEKGQTVTLRCDPISGHDNLYWYRRVMGKEIKFLLHFVKESKQDESGMPNNRFLAERTGGTYSTLKVQPAELEDSGVYFCASSQWTGVVETQYFGPGTRLLVL.

This clonotype was seen a single time. Its ends do not fully match the called genes, so a read error is possible. The V and J genes are TRBV28 and TRBJ2-3; 8 bases fit TRBD1. Germline loops: CDR1 MDHEN, CDR2 SYDVKM. This CDR3 is 16 amino acids long. DNA of the CDR3: TGTGTCAGCAGTTTACAGGGGGTGTACCTCACAGATACGCAGTATTTT. The encoded protein is CVSSLQGVYLTDTQYF.

This clonotype has a handful of counts. This rearrangement joins TRBV5-1 to TRBJ2-5, with unresolved D. Germline V lookup: CDR1 SGHRS, CDR2 YFSETQ. The CDR3 loop spans 13 amino acids. V was shortened by 0 bases and J by 3 bases, with 6 bases between the two germline ends. CDR3 residues: CASSLGMEETQYF. As DNA, the CDR3 is TGCGCCAGCAGCTTGGGGATGGAAGAGACCCAGTACTTC.

The CDR3 DNA sequence: TGTGCCAGCAGCACGACTAGAGACACAGATACGCAGTATTTT. This sequence encodes CASSTTRDTDTQYF. V gene TRBV7-9 combines with J gene TRBJ2-3; weak D call: TRBD2 (6 bases). CDR1 is SEHNR and CDR2 is FQNEAQ in the germline V gene (reference sequence). This CDR3 has 14 amino acids. V dropped 5 bases and J dropped 2 bases, with 11 bases sitting between them.

V gene TRBV7-6 combines with J gene TRBJ2-5, with 8 bases lining up with TRBD1. This CDR3 has 16 residues. The germline V gene encodes CDR1 SGHVS and CDR2 FNYEAQ. Trimming removed 0 bases from V and 5 bases from J; junction bases left unmatched: 8. CDR3 region: CASSLAQGAPVETQYF. CDR3 DNA: TGTGCCAGCAGCTTAGCGCAGGGGGCGCCGGTGGAGACCCAGTACTTC.

On this clonotype: At one boundary the junction diverges from the germline segment, which might be a read error. This chain uses TRBV5-6 with TRBJ2-1; tentative D call: TRBD2 (7 bases). The germline gives CDR1 SGHDT, CDR2 YYEEEE. The CDR3 is 14 amino acids. The CDR3, as DNA: TGTGTCAGCAGCTTGGGGGGGCTAAACAATGAGCAGTTCTTC. It is translated as CVSSLGGLNNEQFF.

This clonotype was found many times. The CDR3 DNA sequence: TGTGCCAGCAGCTTAGGTTTTAAGGACACCGGGGAGCTGTTTTTT. Amino acids: CASSLGFKDTGELFF. The chain employs TRBV7-8 and TRBJ2-2; D is ambiguous. Trimming stripped 1 base from V and 3 bases from J, with 9 bases between. The germline V gene has CDR1 SGHVS and CDR2 FQNEAQ. The length of the CDR3 is 15 residues.

This clonotype has ten or more counts. The chain recombines TRBV28 with TRBJ2-5; TRBD2 matches 11 bases. The CDR3 is 17 amino acids. From germline, CDR1 is MDHEN and CDR2 SYDVKM. V dropped 7 bases and J dropped 4; count of bases not matched to a gene: 14. The CDR3 nucleotides are TGTGCCAGCATCCTTCCTCTAGCGGGGGGCAATATAGAGACCCAGTACTTC. This translates into CASILPLAGGNIETQYF.

The V gene is TRBV20-1, the J gene TRBJ1-2, with D perhaps TRBD1 (5 bases). CDR3 size: 12 residues. The V and J ends lost 5 bases and 6 bases respectively, with 13 bases between them. In germline, CDR1 is DFQATT, CDR2 SNEGSKA (reference sequence). CDR3 DNA sequence: TGCAGTGCTTTTTCCGGGGGTGATGGCTACACCTTC. Its translation is CSAFSGGDGYTF.

The rearrangement links TRBV7-9 to TRBJ2-2, with TRBD1 matching over 7 bases. This CDR3 contains 16 residues. Germline V gene sequence: CDR1 SEHNR, CDR2 FQNEAQ (reference sequence). After removal of 5 bases from V and 3 bases from J, the junction contained 9 bases not matched to a gene. The chain's CDR3 is CASSRVTGFDTGELFF. In DNA, the CDR3 is TGTGCCAGCAGCCGTGTGACAGGGTTCGACACCGGGGAGCTGTTTTTT.

The chain is built from TRBV7-8 and TRBJ2-2; 16 nucleotides agree with TRBD2. This CDR3 contains 18 residues. Trimming at V came to 5 bases and at J to 5 bases, leaving 8 bases not matched to a gene. Per the germline V gene, CDR1 is SGHVS and CDR2 is FQNEAQ. The DNA of the CDR3 is TGTGCCAGCAGCCCGGGACTAGCGGGGGGGCATGGTACCGGGGAGCTGTTTTTT. Its translation: CASSPGLAGGHGTGELFF. The full variable domain, completed using reference TRBV7-8 and TRBJ2-2, is GAGVSQSPRYKVAKRGQDVALRCDPISGHVSLFWYQQALGQGPEFLTYFQNEAQLDKSGLPSDRFFAERPEGSVSTLKIQRTQQEDSAVYLCASSPGLAGGHGTGELFFGEGSRLTVL.

This sequence joins TRBV6-2 or TRBV6-3 and TRBJ2-7; weak D call: TRBD2 (5 bases). The ends were cut back, 4 bases at V and 6 bases at J, with 13 bases in the middle. The CDR3 length is 13 residues. Germline V gene lookup returns CDR1 MNHEY and CDR2 SVGEGT. CDR3 in amino acids: CASSWEFEGEQYF. The CDR3 bases are TGTGCCAGCAGTTGGGAGTTCGAGGGCGAGCAGTACTTC.

This clonotype showed up many times. The chain has TRBV28 and TRBJ2-2; 8 bases are shared with TRBD1. Per the germline V gene, CDR1 is MDHEN and CDR2 is SYDVKM. Germline trimming cut 7 bases from V and 5 bases from J; bases unmatched to any gene: 6. This CDR3 is 14 amino acids long. The CDR3 nucleotides read TGTGCCAGCACCGTCAGGGGGCGAACCGGGGAGCTGTTTTTT. Amino acid sequence: CASTVRGRTGELFF.

This clonotype was seen only a few times. The V gene is TRBV5-1, the J gene TRBJ2-3; TRBD2 is a possible D gene (5 bases). The CDR3 loop spans 15 amino acids. Looked up from germline, CDR1 is SGHRS and CDR2 is YFSETQ. Trimming left V 0 bases short and J 1 base short, with 9 bases between. CDR3 DNA: TGCGCCAGCAGCTTGGATAACGGGGGCACAGATACGCAGTATTTT. Residues: CASSLDNGGTDTQYF.

The chain is built from TRBV15 and TRBJ2-6; TRBD1 aligns across 7 bases. Germline V lookup: CDR1 LNHNV, CDR2 YYDKDF (reference sequence). V dropped 5 bases and J dropped 2; count of bases not matched to a gene: 9. This CDR3 is 17 amino acids long. The CDR3 region has the DNA TGTGCCACCAGCGGCCGCCCAGGGGGTACTGGGGCCAACGTCCTGACTTTC. Amino acids: CATSGRPGGTGANVLTF. Full variable domain (remainder filled in from reference TRBV15 and TRBJ2-6): DAMVIQNPRYQVTQFGKPVTLSCSQTLNHNVMYWYQQKSSQAPKLLFHYYDKDFNNEADTPDNFQSRRPNTSFCFLDIRSPGLGDTAMYLCATSGRPGGTGANVLTFGAGSRLTVL.

This rearrangement joins TRBV7-9 to TRBJ2-7, with D perhaps matching TRBD1 or TRBD2 (5 bases each). Germline CDR1 is SEHNR and CDR2 is FQNEAQ (reference sequence). V gave up 1 base and J gave up 2 bases, with 12 bases separating them. There are 15 residues in the CDR3. The CDR3 protein is CASSLGRDPTYEQYV. The CDR3 coding sequence is TGTGCCAGCAGCTTAGGACGGGACCCCACCTACGAGCAGTACGTC.

J is TRBJ1-2 and V is TRBV29-1; the D is unclear. V was shortened by 4 bases and J by 3 bases, with 9 bases between the two germline ends. CDR3 length: 12 residues. The V gene's germline CDR1 is SQVTM and CDR2 ANQGSEA. The CDR3 loop reads CSVVEGDYGYTF. CDR3 bases: TGCAGCGTTGTAGAGGGCGACTATGGCTACACCTTC.

The rearrangement joins TRBV29-1 to TRBJ2-1; 9 bases line up with TRBD2. The CDR3 totals 18 residues. Per germline, CDR1 SQVTM and CDR2 ANQGSEA. V was pared by 3 bases and J by 1 base, with 13 bases of the junction left unmatched. This CDR3 reads CSVEGSGGTPYSYNEQFF. CDR3 coding DNA: TGCAGCGTTGAGGGGAGCGGGGGGACCCCTTATTCCTACAATGAGCAGTTCTTC.

As to this clonotype: The final CDR3 position lacks the conserved phenylalanine or tryptophan, pointing to a likely read error. This chain links TRBV29-1 with TRBJ1-1; D gene ambiguous. This CDR3 has 11 residues. Germline V gives CDR1 SQVTM, CDR2 ANQGSEA. V was shortened by 0 bases and J by 8 bases, with 7 bases between the two germline ends. CDR3 in DNA: TGCAGCGTTGAAGACCTCCTGGAAGCTTTCCTT. Its protein product is CSVEDLLEAFL.

In its sample, this clonotype was seen a few times. The chain has TRBV6-1 and TRBJ1-4, with 8 nucleotides matching TRBD1. The ends lost 7 bases at V and 0 bases at J; junction bases unmatched: 7. Germline V CDR1 and CDR2: MNHNS, SASEGT. The length of the CDR3 is 16 residues. The chain's CDR3 is CASIRDRPATNEKLFF. Here the CDR3 DNA reads TGTGCCAGCATTCGGGACAGGCCTGCAACTAATGAAAAACTGTTTTTT.

The V and J genes are TRBV19 and TRBJ2-1, with TRBD1 matching 7 bases. Germline V gene data show CDR1 as LNHDA and CDR2 as SQIVND (reference sequence). This CDR3 has 15 amino acids. V shed 3 bases and J 8 bases; nucleotides not matched to a gene: 10. The chain's CDR3 is CASSILFEGAYEQFF. The CDR3 DNA sequence: TGTGCCAGTAGTATCCTCTTCGAGGGGGCGTATGAGCAGTTCTTC.

V usage is TRBV20-1 and J usage is TRBJ2-1; TRBD2 matches at 12 bases. Germline CDR1 and CDR2: DFQATT and SNEGSKA (reference sequence). The CDR3 spans 14 residues. After removal of 3 bases from V and 7 bases from J, the junction contained 4 bases not matched to a gene. The CDR3 reads CSASASGGANEQFF. CDR3 bases: TGCAGTGCTAGTGCTAGCGGGGGGGCAAATGAGCAGTTCTTC.

The rearrangement joins TRBV20-1 to TRBJ2-1, with 9 bases identical to TRBD2. V lost 0 bases, J lost 7 bases, and 7 bases stayed unmatched. Per the germline V gene, CDR1 is DFQATT and CDR2 is SNEGSKA (reference sequence). The CDR3 totals 15 residues. The CDR3 region is CSARDRGLAGNEQFF. The CDR3 nucleotides read TGCAGTGCTAGAGATCGGGGACTAGCAGGGAATGAGCAGTTCTTC.